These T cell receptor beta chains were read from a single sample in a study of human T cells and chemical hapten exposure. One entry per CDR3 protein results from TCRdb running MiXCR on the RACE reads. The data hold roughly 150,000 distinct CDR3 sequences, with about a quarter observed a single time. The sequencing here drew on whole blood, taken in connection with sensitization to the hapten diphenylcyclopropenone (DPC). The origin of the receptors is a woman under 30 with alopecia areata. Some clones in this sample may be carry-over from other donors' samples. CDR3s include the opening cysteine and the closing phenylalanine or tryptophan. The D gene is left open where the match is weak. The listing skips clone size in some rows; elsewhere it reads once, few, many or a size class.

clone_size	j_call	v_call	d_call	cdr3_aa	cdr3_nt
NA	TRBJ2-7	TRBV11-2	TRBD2	CASSLDRPSGVQYF	TGTGCCAGCAGCTTAGATAGGCCTAGCGGCGTGCAGTACTTC
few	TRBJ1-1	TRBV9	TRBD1	CASSVATEGAGMNTEAFF	TGTGCCAGCAGCGTAGCTACGGAGGGGGCCGGGATGAACACTGAAGCTTTCTTT
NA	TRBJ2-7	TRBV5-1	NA	CASNVGRGYEQYF	TGCGCCAGCAACGTTGGCAGGGGCTACGAGCAGTACTTC
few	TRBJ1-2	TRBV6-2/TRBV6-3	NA	CASSYSTHFYGYTF	TGTGCCAGCAGTTACTCCACGCACTTCTATGGCTACACCTTC
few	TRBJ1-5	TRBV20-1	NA	CSASPGIRNQPQHF	TGCAGTGCTAGTCCAGGGATTCGCAATCAGCCCCAGCATTTT
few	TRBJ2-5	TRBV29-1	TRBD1	CSVVGTGLETQYF	TGCAGCGTAGTCGGGACAGGTCTAGAGACCCAGTACTTC
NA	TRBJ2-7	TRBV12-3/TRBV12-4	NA	CASSLSVPYEQYF	TGTGCCAGCAGTCTCTCCGTCCCCTACGAGCAGTACTTC
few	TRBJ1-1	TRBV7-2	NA	CASSLARGRTEAFF	TGTGCCAGCAGCTTAGCAAGAGGACGGACTGAAGCTTTCTTT
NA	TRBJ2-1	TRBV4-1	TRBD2	CASSQGLAAGYEQFF	TGCGCCAGCAGCCAGGGACTAGCGGCCGGGTATGAGCAGTTCTTC
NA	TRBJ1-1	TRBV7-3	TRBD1	CASSSQGVAEAFF	TGTGCCAGCAGCTCACAGGGGGTCGCTGAAGCTTTCTTT
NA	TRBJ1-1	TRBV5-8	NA	CASTGGPGGTEAFF	TGTGCCAGCACGGGGGGCCCGGGAGGCACTGAAGCTTTCTTT
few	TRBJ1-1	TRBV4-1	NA	CASTQGSYTEAFF	TGCGCCAGCACCCAGGGGAGTTATACTGAAGCTTTCTTT
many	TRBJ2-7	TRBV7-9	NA	CASSLSGQGRSYEQYF	TGTGCCAGCAGCTTATCCGGGCAGGGGCGCTCCTACGAGCAGTACTTC
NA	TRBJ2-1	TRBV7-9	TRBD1	CASSLGTGSGHEQFF	TGTGCCAGCAGCTTGGGGACAGGGTCGGGCCATGAGCAGTTCTTC
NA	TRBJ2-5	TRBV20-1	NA	CSASPGESRETQYF	TGCAGTGCTAGTCCAGGCGAGAGCCGAGAGACCCAGTACTTC
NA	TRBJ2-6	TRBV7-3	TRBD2	CASSLSGGGISGANVLTF	TGTGCCAGCAGCCTCTCCGGCGGGGGGATTTCTGGGGCCAACGTCCTGACTTTC
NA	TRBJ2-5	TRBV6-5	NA	CASSYSPGTGETQYF	TGTGCCAGCAGTTACTCTCCGGGGACCGGAGAGACCCAGTACTTC
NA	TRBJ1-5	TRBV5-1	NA	CASSLVPYQPQHF	TGCGCCAGCAGCTTGGTTCCCTATCAGCCCCAGCATTTT
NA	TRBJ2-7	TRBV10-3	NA	CAISERADADEQYF	TGTGCCATCAGTGAGCGGGCGGACGCCGACGAGCAGTACTTC
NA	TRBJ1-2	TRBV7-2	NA	CASGLGAGYTF	TGTGCCAGCGGTTTGGGGGCGGGCTACACCTTC
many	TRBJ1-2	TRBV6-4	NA	CASSDSYGYTF	TGTGCCAGCAGCGACAGCTATGGCTACACCTTC
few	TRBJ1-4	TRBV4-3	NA	CASSQGDGNEKLFF	TGCGCCAGCAGCCAAGGGGACGGCAATGAAAAACTGTTTTTT
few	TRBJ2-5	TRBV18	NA	CASSPVQASETQYF	TGTGCCAGCTCACCGGTACAGGCCTCAGAGACCCAGTACTTC
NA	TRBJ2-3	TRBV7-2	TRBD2	CASSSSGRAGGQYF	TGTGCCAGCAGCTCTAGCGGGAGGGCCGGGGGGCAGTATTTT
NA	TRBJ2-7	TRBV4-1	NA	CASSQERQGPGEPQYF	TGCGCCAGCAGCCAAGAAAGGCAGGGCCCGGGAGAGCCGCAGTACTTC
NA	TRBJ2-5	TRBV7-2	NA	CASSTRSRAAGETQYF	TGTGCCAGCAGCACGAGGTCCAGGGCCGCCGGAGAGACCCAGTACTTC
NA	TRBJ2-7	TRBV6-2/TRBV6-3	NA	CASRRTATYEQYF	TGTGCCAGCAGGAGGACGGCAACCTACGAGCAGTACTTC
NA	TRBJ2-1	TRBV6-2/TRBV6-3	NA	CASSYAELLQQFF	TGTGCCAGCAGTTACGCCGAGCTCCTCCAGCAGTTCTTC
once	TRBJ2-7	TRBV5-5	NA	CASSFSPSYEQYF	TGTGCCAGCAGCTTTAGCCCCTCCTACGAGCAGTACTTC
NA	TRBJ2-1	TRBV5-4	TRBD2	CASSLILAGGNEQFF	TGTGCCAGCAGCTTGATCTTAGCGGGGGGCAATGAGCAGTTCTTC
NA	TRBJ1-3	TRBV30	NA	CAWTSWASPRNTIYF	TGTGCCTGGACTTCCTGGGCCTCCCCAAGGAACACCATATATTTT
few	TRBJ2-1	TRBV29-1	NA	CSAPVVEEGQFF	TGCAGCGCCCCGGTAGTAGAGGAAGGGCAGTTCTTC
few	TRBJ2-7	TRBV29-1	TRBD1	CSVERDSSYEQYF	TGCAGCGTTGAACGGGACAGCTCCTACGAGCAGTACTTC
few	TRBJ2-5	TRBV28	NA	CASSRRAGEETQYF	TGTGCCAGCAGTCGCCGGGCCGGCGAGGAGACCCAGTACTTC
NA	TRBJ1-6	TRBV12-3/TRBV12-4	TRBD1	CASSPGQLSSYNSPLHF	TGTGCCAGCAGCCCGGGACAGCTGAGCTCCTATAATTCACCCCTCCACTTT
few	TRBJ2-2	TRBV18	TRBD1	CASPGQDVNTGELFF	TGTGCCAGCCCAGGACAGGACGTAAACACCGGGGAGCTGTTTTTT
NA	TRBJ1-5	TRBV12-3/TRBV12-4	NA	CASSWTVGDNQPQHF	TGTGCCAGCAGTTGGACCGTTGGTGACAATCAGCCCCAGCATTTT